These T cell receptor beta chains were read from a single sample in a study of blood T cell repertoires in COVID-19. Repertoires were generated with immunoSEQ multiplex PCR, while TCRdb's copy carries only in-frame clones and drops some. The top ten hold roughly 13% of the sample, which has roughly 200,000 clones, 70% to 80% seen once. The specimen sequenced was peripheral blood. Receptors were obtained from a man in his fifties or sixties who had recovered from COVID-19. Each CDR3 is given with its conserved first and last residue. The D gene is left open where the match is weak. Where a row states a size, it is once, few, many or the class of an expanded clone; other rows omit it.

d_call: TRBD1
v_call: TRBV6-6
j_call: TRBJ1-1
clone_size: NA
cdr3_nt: TGTGCCAGCAGCCGAGGACCCGGGACAGGGTATCTTTCCACTGAAGCTTTCTTT
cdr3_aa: CASSRGPGTGYLSTEAFF

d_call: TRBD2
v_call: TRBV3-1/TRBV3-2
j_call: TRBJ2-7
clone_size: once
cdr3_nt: TGTGCCAGCAGCCATGGCCTAGCGGGATCCTACGAGCAGTACTTC
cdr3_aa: CASSHGLAGSYEQYF

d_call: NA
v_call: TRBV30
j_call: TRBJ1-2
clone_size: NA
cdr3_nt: TGTGCCTGGAGTGAACAGGCCGGCTACACCTTC
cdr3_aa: CAWSEQAGYTF

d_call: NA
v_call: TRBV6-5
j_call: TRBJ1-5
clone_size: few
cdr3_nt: TGTGCCAGCAGTACTGTGGACAGACTCAATCAGCCCCAGCATTTT
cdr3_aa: CASSTVDRLNQPQHF

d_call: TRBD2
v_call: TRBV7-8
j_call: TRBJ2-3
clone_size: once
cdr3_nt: TGTGCCAGCACCGAGGATAAGACTAGCGGGAGGTCAGATACGCAGTATTTT
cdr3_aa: CASTEDKTSGRSDTQYF

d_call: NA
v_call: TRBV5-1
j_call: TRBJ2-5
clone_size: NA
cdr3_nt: TGCGCCAGCAAGGAAGGGGGAAAAGAGACCCAGTACTTC
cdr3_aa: CASKEGGKETQYF

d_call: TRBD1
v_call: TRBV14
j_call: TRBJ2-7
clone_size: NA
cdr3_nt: TGTGCCAGCAGCCAGTCGGGACAGGGAAACGAGCAGTACTTC
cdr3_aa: CASSQSGQGNEQYF

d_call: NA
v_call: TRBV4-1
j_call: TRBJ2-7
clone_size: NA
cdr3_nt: TGCGCCAGCAGCCAAGTGGTGCGGTCCTACGAGCAGTACTTC
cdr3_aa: CASSQVVRSYEQYF

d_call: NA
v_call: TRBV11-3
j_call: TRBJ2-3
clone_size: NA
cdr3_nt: TGTGCCAGCAGCTTAGTCCCCCAGGGCGGCGGAGATACGCAGTATTTT
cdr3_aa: CASSLVPQGGGDTQYF

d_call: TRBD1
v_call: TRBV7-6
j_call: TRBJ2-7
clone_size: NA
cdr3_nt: TGTGCCAGCAGCCCGACAGGGGGCGCCTCCTACGAGCAGTACTTC
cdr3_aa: CASSPTGGASYEQYF

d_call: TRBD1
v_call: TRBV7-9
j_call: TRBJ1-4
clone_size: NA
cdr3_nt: TGTGCCAGCAGCTCACCGGGACAGGATCCAAATTGGGAAAAACTGTTTTTT
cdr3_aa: CASSSPGQDPNWEKLFF

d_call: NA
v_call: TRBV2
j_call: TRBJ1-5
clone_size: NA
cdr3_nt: TGTGCCAGCAAGCTGGGCAGGTTGGGTCAGCCCCAGCATTTT
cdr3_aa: CASKLGRLGQPQHF

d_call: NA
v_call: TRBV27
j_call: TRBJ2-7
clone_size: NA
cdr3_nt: TGTGCCAGCAGCAGGACTCCCTCCTACGAGCAGTACTTC
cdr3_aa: CASSRTPSYEQYF

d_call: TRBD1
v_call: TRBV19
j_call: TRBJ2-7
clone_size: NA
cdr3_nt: TGTGCCAGTAGAACAACCGGGACAGGGTCCTACGAGCAGTACTTC
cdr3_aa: CASRTTGTGSYEQYF

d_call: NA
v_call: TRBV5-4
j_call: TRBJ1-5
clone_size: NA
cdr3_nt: TGTGCCAGCAGCTTAGGGGTAGGGCAGCCCCAGCATTTT
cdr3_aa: CASSLGVGQPQHF

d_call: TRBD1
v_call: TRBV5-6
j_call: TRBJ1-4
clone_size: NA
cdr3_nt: TGTGCCAGCAGCGCATTTCGTCCGGACAGGGGGGTAACTAATGAAAAACTGTTTTTT
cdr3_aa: CASSAFRPDRGVTNEKLFF

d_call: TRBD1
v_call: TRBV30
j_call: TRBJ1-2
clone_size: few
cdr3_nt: TGTGCCTGGATCCGGCCATACCGGGACAGTAACTATGGCTACACCTTC
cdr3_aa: CAWIRPYRDSNYGYTF

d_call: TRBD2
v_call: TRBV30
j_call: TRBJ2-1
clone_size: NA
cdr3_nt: TGTGCCTGGAGTAGCCTAGCGGGACGCAGCTCCTACAATGAGCAGTTCTTC
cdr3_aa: CAWSSLAGRSSYNEQFF

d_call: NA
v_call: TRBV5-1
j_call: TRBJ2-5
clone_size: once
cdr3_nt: TGCGCCAGCAGCTTGAGCGGCGCAACTGGGGAGACCCAGTACTTC
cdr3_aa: CASSLSGATGETQYF

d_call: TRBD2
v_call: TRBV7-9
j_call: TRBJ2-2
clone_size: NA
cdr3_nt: TGTGCCAGCGATCGGGCTAGCGGGAGTGCCGGGGAGCTGTTTTTT
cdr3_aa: CASDRASGSAGELFF

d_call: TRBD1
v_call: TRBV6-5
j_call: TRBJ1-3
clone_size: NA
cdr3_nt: TGTGCCAGCAGTAGCAGGGGGTTAGGAAACACCATATATTTT
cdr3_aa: CASSSRGLGNTIYF

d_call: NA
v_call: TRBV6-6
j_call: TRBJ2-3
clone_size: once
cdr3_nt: TGTGCCAGCAGTTACTCTAGCTTAACGGATACGCAGTATTTT
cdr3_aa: CASSYSSLTDTQYF

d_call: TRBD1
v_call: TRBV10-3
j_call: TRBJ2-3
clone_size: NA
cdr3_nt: TGTGCCGTTCTTGGACAGGGGGTTTCAGATACGCAGTATTTT
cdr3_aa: CAVLGQGVSDTQYF

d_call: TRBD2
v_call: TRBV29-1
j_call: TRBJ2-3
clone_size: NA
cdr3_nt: TGCAGCGTTGGTGGGTCTCCGGGACTAGATGTTATAGGAGACCACACAGATACGCAGTATTTT
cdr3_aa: CSVGGSPGLDVIGDHTDTQYF

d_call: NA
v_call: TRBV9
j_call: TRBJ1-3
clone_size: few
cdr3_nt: TGTGCCAGCAGCGTGGGGGCGGACACCATATATTTT
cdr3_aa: CASSVGADTIYF

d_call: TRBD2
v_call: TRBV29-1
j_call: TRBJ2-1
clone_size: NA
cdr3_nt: TGCAGCGTTAAGGGGACTAGCTCTATTCCCCATGAGCAGTTCTTC
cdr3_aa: CSVKGTSSIPHEQFF

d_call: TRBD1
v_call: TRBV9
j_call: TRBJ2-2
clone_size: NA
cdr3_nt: TGTGCCAGCAGCCACCGGGACAGGGGATACACCGGGGAGCTGTTTTTT
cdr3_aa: CASSHRDRGYTGELFF

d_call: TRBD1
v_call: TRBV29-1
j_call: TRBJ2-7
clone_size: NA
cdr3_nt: TGCAGCGTTGACGGACAGGGAAGGTACGAGCAGTACTTC
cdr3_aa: CSVDGQGRYEQYF

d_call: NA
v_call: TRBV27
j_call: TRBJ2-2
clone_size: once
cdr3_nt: TGTGCCAGCAGCAAACAGGGATACACCGGGGAGCTGTTTTTT
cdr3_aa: CASSKQGYTGELFF

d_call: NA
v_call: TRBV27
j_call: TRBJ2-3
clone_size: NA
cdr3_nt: TGTGCCAGCAGGCCCGGTAGCACAGATACGCAGTATTTT
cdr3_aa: CASRPGSTDTQYF

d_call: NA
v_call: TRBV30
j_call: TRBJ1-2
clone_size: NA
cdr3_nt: TGTGCCTGGAGGAAGAAGGGGCTCGGCTATGGCTACACCTTC
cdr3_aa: CAWRKKGLGYGYTF

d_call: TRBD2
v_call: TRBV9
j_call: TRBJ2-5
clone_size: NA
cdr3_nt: TGTGCCAGCAGCCCCCGGTGGGTGCGGGAGGGCGGCGAGACCCAGTACTTC
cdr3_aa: CASSPRWVREGGETQYF

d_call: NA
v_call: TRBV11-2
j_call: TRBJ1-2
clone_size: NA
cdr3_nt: TGTGCCAGCAGCTTATCCTGGGCTGGCTATGGCTACACCTTC
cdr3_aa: CASSLSWAGYGYTF

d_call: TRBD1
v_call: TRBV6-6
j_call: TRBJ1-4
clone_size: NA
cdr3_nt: TGTGCCAGCACCGGGACAGGCGTTAATGAAAAACTGTTTTTT
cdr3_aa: CASTGTGVNEKLFF

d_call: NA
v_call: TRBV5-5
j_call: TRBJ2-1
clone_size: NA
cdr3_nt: TGTGCCAGCGACCTCCGGGACACACCCTACAATGAGCAGTTCTTC
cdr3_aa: CASDLRDTPYNEQFF

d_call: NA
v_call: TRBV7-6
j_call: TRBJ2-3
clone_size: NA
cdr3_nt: TGTGCCAGCAGCGCGAGACCGGACTACTCTAACCACTTT
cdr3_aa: CASSARPDYSNHF

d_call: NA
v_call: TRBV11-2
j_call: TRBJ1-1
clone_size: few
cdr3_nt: TGTGCCAGCAGCTTAGGCTTCTTCAACAGTCTGAACACTGAAGCTTTCTTT
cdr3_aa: CASSLGFFNSLNTEAFF

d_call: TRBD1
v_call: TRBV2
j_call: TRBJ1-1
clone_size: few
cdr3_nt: TGTGCCAGCACCGCTAGGGGGCTGGGGAACACTGAAGCTTTCTTT
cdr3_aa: CASTARGLGNTEAFF

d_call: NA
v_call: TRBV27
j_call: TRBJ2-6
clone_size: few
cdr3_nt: TGTGCCAGCAGGGCAATCCGAAGGGGTTTAGGGGGTGGGGCCAACGTCCTGACTTTC
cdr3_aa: CASRAIRRGLGGGANVLTF

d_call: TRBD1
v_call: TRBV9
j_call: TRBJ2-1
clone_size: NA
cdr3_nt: TGTGCCAGCAGCCCGGGACAGTACAATGAGCAGTTCTTC
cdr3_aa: CASSPGQYNEQFF

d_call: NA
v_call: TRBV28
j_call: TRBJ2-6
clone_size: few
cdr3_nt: TGTGCCAGCAGTCCAGGGTTAGCTGGGGCCAACGTCCTGACTTTC
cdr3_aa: CASSPGLAGANVLTF

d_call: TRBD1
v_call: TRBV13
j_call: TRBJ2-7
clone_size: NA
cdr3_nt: TGTGCCAGCAGCTTGCCCAGGGACAGTACCGAGCAGTACTTC
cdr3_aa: CASSLPRDSTEQYF

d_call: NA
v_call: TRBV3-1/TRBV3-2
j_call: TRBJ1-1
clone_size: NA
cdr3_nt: TGTGCCAGCAGCCCTAGGGGATATCGGGCTGAAGCTTTCTTT
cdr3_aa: CASSPRGYRAEAFF

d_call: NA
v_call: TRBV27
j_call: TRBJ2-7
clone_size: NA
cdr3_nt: TGTGCCAGCAGCCCGACCCGCGGGTTGTCCTACGAGCAGTACTTC
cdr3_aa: CASSPTRGLSYEQYF

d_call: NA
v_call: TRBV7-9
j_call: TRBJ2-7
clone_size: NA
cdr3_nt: TGTGCCAGCAGCACCCCCGCCGGGCGGGGAACCTACGAGCAGTACTTC
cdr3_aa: CASSTPAGRGTYEQYF

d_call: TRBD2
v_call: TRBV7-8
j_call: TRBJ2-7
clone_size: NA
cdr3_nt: TGTGCCAGCAGCTTAGGGGGATTAGCGGGAGGATGGGGCTACGAGCAGTACTTC
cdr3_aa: CASSLGGLAGGWGYEQYF

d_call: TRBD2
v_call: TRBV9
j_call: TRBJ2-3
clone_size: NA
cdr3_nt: TGTGCCAGCAGCGTTCCAGCGGGGGATACGCAGTATTTT
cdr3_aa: CASSVPAGDTQYF

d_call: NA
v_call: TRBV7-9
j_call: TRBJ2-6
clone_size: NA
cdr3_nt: TGTGCCAGCAGCTTAGTTCGGGGTGGGTCTGGGGCCAACGTCCTGACTTTC
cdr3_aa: CASSLVRGGSGANVLTF